This T cell receptor beta chain was documented in a study of cytomegalovirus exposure and HLA in healthy donors. The overall study: A preliminary data release comprised 80 million or so unique TCRs obtained from HLA-typed donors.

Vbeta (60) and Jbeta (13) primers were used in the PCR. TCRdb's table, derived via immunoSEQ multiplex PCR, lists solely in-frame clones and lacks some. The data contain 95,000 to 100,000 clones, 65% to 75% of them seen just once; the ten biggest clones take up 1.5% to 2%. Donors sampled were nominally healthy, though unrecorded immune exposures were likely. J was trimmed by 4 bases and V by 4 bases; bases with no gene match: 6. The germline V gene encodes CDR1 MNHEY and CDR2 SMNVEV (reference sequence). The length of the CDR3 is 15 residues. Specimen: PBMCs. The rearrangement joins TRBV27 to TRBJ2-7; 11 bases line up with TRBD2. The TCR sequence derives from a woman aged 35 to 49 in good health and CMV-seronegative. CDR3 bases: TGTGCCAGCAGTTCCCAGGGACTAGCGGTGTACGAGCAGTACTTC. It translates to CASSSQGLAVYEQYF.